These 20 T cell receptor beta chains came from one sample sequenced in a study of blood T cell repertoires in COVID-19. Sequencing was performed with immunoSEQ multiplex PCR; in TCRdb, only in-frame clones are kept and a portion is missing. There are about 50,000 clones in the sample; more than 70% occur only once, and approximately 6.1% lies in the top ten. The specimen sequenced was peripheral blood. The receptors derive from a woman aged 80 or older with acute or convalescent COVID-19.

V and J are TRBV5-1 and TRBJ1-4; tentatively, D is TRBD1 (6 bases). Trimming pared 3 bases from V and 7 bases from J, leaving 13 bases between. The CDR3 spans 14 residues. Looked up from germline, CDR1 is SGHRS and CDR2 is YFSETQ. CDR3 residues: CASSYTGSGEKLFF. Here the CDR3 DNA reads TGCGCCAGCAGCTATACAGGGAGTGGTGAAAAACTGTTTTTT.

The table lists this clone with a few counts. CDR3 DNA sequence: TGCGCCAGCCGGACAGGGGGCAATCAGCCCCAGCATTTT. It specifies CASRTGGNQPQHF. J is TRBJ1-5 and V is TRBV10-2, with TRBD1 matching 9 bases. CDR1 and CDR2 from the germline V gene are WSHSY and SAAADI. This CDR3 is 13 amino acids long. J gave up 2 bases and V 8 bases, and 1 base lay outside the gene matches.

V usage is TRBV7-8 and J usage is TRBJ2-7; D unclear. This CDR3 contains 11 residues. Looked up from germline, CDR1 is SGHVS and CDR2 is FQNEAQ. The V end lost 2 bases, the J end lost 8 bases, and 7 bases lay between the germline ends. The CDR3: CASSLKTKQYF. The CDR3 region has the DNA TGTGCCAGCAGCTTAAAGACAAAGCAGTACTTC.

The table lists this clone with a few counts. The CDR3 loop reads CSVGLAGGLQETQYF. CDR3 nucleotides: TGCAGCGTTGGACTAGCGGGGGGGCTCCAAGAGACCCAGTACTTC. V usage is TRBV29-1 and J usage is TRBJ2-5; 14 bases are a match to TRBD2. CDR1 and CDR2 from the germline V gene are SQVTM and ANQGSEA. The CDR3 is 15 amino acids. The V gene end was trimmed by 4 bases and the J gene end by 1 base; junction bases not matched to a gene: 2. The variable domain in full, completed from reference TRBV29-1 and TRBJ2-5, reads SAVISQKPSRDICQRGTSLTIQCQVDSQVTMMFWYRQQPGQSLTLIATANQGSEATYESGFVIDKFPISRPNLTFSTLTVSNMSPEDSSIYLCSVGLAGGLQETQYFGPGTRLLVL.

This CDR3 reads CATSRDSASGGAWGSYEQYF. The DNA of the CDR3 is TGTGCCACCAGCAGAGACTCGGCTAGCGGGGGAGCTTGGGGGTCCTACGAGCAGTACTTC. V gene TRBV15 combines with J gene TRBJ2-7; 10 positions agree with TRBD2. CDR1 is LNHNV and CDR2 is YYDKDF in the germline V gene (reference sequence). V lost 0 bases, J lost 1 base, and 15 bases stayed unmatched. CDR3 length equals 20 residues.

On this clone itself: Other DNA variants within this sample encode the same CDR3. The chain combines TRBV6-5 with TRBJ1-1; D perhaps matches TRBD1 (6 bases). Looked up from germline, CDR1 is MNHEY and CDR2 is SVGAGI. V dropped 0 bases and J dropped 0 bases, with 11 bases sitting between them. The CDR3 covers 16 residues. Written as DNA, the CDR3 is TGTGCCAGCAGTTACTCACCTCAGGGGATGAACACTGAAGCTTTCTTT. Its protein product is CASSYSPQGMNTEAFF.

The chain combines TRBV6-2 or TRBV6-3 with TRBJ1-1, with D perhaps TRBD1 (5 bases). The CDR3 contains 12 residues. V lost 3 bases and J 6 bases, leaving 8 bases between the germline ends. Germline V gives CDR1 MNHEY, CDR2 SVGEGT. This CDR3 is CASSYIGAEAFF. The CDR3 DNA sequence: TGTGCCAGCAGTTATATAGGGGCTGAAGCTTTCTTT.

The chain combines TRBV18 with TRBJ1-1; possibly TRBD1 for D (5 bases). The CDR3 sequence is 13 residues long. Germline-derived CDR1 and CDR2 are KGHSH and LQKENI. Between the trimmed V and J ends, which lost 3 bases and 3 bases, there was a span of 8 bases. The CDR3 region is CASSPSGDTEAFF. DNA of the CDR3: TGTGCCAGCTCACCCTCGGGGGACACTGAAGCTTTCTTT.

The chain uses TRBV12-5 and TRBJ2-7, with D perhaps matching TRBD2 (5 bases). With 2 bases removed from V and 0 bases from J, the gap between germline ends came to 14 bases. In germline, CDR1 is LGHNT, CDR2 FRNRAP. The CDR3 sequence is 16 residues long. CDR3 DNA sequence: TGTGCTAGTGGTTTGTCCGGGATCTACCCCTCCTACGAGCAGTACTTC. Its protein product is CASGLSGIYPSYEQYF.

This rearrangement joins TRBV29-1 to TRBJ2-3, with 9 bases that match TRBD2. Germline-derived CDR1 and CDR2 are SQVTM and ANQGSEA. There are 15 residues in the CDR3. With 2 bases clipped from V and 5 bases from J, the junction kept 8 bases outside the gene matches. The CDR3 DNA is TGCAGCGTTGAATCTTTACTAGCGGGTGGAGATACGCAGTATTTT. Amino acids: CSVESLLAGGDTQYF.

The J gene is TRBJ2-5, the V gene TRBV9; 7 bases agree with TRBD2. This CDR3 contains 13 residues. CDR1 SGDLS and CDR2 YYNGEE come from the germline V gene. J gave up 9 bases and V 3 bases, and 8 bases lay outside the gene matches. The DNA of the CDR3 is TGTGCCAGCAGCGGGGACTATTCGGAGGCCCAGTACTTC. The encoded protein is CASSGDYSEAQYF.

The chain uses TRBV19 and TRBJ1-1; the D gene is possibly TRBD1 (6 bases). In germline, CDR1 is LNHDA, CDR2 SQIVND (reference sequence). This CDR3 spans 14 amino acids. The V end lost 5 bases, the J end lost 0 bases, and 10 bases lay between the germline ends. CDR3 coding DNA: TGTGCCAGTAGTTCGGGACACTTGAACACTGAAGCTTTCTTT. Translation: CASSSGHLNTEAFF.

The CDR3 spells CASTEVGKTEAFF. The CDR3 DNA is TGTGCCAGCACGGAGGTAGGGAAAACTGAAGCTTTCTTT. The chain joins TRBV6-5 to TRBJ1-1, with D hard to call. Looked up from germline, CDR1 is MNHEY and CDR2 is SVGAGI. V was pared by 7 bases and J by 5 bases, with 14 bases between. The CDR3 is made up of 13 amino acids.

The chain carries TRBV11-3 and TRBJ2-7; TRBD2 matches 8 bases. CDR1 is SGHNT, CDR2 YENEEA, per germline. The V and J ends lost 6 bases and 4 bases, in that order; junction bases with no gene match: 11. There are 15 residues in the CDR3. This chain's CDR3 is CASSHGGANLYEQYF. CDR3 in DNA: TGTGCCAGCAGTCACGGGGGGGCCAATTTATACGAGCAGTACTTC.

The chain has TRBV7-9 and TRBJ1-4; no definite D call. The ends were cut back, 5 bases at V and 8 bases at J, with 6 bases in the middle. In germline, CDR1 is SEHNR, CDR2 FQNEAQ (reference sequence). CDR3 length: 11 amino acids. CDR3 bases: TGTGCCAGCAGCCCCCAGGAAAAACTGTTTTTT. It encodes CASSPQEKLFF.

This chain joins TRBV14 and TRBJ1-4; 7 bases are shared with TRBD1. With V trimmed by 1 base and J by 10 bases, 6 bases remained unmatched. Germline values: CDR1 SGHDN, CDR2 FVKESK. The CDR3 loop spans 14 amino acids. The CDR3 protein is CASSQGRGRVKLFF. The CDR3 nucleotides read TGTGCCAGCAGCCAAGGAAGGGGGCGCGTAAAACTGTTTTTT.

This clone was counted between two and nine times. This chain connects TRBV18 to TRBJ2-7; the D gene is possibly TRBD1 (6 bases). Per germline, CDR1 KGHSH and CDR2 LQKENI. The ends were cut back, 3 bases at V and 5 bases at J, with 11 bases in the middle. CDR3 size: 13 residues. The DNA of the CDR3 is TGTGCCAGCTCACCCGGGACAAACAACGAGCAGTACTTC. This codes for CASSPGTNNEQYF. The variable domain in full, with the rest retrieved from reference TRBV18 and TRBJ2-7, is NAGVMQNPRHLVRRRGQEARLRCSPMKGHSHVYWYRQLPEEGLKFMVYLQKENIIDESGMPKERFSAEFPKEGPSILRIQQVVRGDSAAYFCASSPGTNNEQYFGPGTRLTVT.

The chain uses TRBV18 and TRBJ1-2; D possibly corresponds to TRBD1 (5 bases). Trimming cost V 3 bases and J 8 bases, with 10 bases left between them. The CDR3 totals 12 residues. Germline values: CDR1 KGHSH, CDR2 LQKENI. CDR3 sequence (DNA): TGTGCCAGCTCACCCAGGGAGGGCGGCTACACCTTC. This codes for CASSPREGGYTF.

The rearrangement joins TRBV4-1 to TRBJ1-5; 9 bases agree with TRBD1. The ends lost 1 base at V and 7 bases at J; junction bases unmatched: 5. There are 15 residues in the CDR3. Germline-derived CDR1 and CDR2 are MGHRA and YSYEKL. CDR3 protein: CASSQVGTGSQPQHF. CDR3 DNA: TGCGCCAGCAGCCAAGTTGGGACAGGGTCGCAGCCCCAGCATTTT.

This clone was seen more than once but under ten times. The CDR3, as DNA: TGTGCCAGCAGCTTAGTTGTCGGACAGCAAGAGACCCAGTACTTC. Protein: CASSLVVGQQETQYF. The chain links TRBV11-2 to TRBJ2-5; D might be TRBD1 (6 bases). Trimming took off 1 base at V and 2 bases at J, with 11 bases between the two ends. The CDR3 covers 15 residues. Germline V lookup: CDR1 SGHAT, CDR2 FQNNGV.